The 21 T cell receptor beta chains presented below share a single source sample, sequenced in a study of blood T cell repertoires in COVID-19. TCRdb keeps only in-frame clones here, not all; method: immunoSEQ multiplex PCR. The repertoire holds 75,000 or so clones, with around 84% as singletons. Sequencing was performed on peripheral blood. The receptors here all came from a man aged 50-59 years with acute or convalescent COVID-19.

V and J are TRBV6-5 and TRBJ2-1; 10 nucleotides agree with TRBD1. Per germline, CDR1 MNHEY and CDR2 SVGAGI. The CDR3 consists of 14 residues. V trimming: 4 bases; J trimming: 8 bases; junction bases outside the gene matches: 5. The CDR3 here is CASSWGQGKDEQFF. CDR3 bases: TGTGCCAGCAGTTGGGGACAGGGGAAGGATGAGCAGTTCTTC.

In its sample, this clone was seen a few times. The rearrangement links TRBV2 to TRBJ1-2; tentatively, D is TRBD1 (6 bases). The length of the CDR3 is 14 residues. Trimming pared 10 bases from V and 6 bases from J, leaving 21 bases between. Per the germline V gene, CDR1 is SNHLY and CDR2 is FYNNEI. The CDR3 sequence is CATQSAGVGDGYTF. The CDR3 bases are TGTGCCACCCAATCGGCAGGGGTCGGTGATGGCTACACCTTC.

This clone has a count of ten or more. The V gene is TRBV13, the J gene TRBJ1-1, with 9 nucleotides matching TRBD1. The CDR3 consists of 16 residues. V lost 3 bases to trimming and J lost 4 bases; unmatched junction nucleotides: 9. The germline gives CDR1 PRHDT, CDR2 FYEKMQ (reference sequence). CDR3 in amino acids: CASSLGDREIGTEAFF. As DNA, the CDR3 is TGTGCCAGCAGCTTGGGGGACAGGGAAATCGGCACTGAAGCTTTCTTT.

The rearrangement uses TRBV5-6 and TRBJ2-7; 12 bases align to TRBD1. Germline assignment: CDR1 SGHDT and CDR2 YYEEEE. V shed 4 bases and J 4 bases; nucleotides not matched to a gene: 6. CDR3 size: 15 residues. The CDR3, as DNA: TGTGCCAGCAGCGCAGGGACAGGGGGCGCGTACGAGCAGTACTTC. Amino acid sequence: CASSAGTGGAYEQYF.

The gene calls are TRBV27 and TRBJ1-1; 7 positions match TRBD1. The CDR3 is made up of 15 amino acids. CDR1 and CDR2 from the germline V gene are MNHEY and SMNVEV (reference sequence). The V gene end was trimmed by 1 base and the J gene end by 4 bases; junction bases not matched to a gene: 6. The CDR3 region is CASSLYGDRITEAFF. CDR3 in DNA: TGTGCCAGCAGTTTATATGGGGACAGAATCACTGAAGCTTTCTTT.

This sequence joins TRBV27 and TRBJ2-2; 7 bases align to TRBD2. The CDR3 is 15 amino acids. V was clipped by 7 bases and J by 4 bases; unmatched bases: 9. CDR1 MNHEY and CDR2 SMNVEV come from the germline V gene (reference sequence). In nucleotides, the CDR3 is TGTGCCAGCAACAAATTGACTAGCCCCACCGGGGAGCTGTTTTTT. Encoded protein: CASNKLTSPTGELFF.

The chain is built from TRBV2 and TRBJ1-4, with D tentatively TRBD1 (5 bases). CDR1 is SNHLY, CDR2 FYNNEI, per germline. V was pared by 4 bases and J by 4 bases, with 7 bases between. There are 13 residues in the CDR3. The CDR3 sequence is CASSVQGNEKLFF. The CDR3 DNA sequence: TGTGCCAGCAGTGTTCAGGGTAATGAAAAACTGTTTTTT.

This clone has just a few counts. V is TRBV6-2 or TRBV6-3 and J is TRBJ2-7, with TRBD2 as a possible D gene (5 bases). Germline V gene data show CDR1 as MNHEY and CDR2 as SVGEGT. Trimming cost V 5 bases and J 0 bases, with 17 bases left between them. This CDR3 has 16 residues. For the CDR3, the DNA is TGTGCCAGCAGTAGCGGTTCAGCGGAGATCTCCTACGAGCAGTACTTC. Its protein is CASSSGSAEISYEQYF.

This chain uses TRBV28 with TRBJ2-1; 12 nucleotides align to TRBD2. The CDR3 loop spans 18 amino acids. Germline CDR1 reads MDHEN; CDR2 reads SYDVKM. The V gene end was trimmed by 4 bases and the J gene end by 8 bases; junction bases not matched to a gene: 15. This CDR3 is CASSSPKWLAGGRDEQFF. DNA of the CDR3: TGTGCCAGCAGTTCGCCAAAGTGGCTAGCGGGGGGGCGGGATGAGCAGTTCTTC.

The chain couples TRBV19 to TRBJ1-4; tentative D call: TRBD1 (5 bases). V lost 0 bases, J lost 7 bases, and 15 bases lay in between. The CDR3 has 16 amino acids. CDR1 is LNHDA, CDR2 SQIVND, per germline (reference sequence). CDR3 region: CASSIDVGTGGEKLFF. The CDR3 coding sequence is TGTGCCAGTAGTATAGATGTTGGGACGGGGGGTGAAAAACTGTTTTTT.

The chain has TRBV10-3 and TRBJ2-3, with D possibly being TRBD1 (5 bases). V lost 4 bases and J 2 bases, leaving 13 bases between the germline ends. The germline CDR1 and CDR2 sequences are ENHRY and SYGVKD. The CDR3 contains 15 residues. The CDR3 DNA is TGTGCCATCAGTGTTTTTTCGACAGACACAGATACGCAGTATTTT. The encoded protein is CAISVFSTDTDTQYF.

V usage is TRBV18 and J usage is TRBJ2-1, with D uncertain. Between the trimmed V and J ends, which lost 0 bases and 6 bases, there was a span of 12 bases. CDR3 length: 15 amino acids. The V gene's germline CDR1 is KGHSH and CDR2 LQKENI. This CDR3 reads CASSPPAFGSNEQFF. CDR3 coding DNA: TGTGCCAGCTCACCACCCGCATTTGGTAGCAATGAGCAGTTCTTC. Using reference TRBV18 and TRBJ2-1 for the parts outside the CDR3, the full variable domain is NAGVMQNPRHLVRRRGQEARLRCSPMKGHSHVYWYRQLPEEGLKFMVYLQKENIIDESGMPKERFSAEFPKEGPSILRIQQVVRGDSAAYFCASSPPAFGSNEQFFGPGTRLTVL.

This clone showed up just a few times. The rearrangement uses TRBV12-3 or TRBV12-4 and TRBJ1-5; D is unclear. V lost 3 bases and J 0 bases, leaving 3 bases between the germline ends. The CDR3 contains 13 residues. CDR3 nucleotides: TGTGCCAGCAGTTTCGGTAGCAATCAGCCCCAGCATTTT. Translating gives CASSFGSNQPQHF.

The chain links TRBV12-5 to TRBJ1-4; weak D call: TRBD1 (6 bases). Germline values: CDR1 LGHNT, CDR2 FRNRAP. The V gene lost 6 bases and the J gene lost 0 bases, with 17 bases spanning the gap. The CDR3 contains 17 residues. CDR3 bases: TGTGCTAGTGGGCCCCTCCTACAGGGATCAACTAATGAAAAACTGTTTTTT. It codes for CASGPLLQGSTNEKLFF.

CDR3 coding DNA: TGTGCCAGCAACCCCGTTGGACAGGGGGCAGTTGGCTACACCTTC. Translation gives CASNPVGQGAVGYTF. The V gene is TRBV6-6, the J gene TRBJ1-2; 11 bases map to TRBD1. V was pared by 7 bases and J by 7 bases, with 11 bases of the junction left unmatched. CDR3 length equals 15 residues. CDR1 is MNHNY, CDR2 SVGAGI, per germline (reference sequence).

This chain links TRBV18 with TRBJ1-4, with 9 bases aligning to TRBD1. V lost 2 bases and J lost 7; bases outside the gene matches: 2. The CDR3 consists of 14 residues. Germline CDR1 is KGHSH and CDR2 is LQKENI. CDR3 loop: CASSPGDRAEKLFF. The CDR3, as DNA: TGTGCCAGCTCACCAGGGGACAGGGCTGAAAAACTGTTTTTT.

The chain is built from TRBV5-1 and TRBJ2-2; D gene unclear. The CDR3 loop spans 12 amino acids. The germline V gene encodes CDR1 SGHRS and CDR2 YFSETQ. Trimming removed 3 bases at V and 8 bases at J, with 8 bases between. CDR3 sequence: CASSSLRGELFF. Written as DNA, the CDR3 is TGCGCCAGCAGCTCCCTAAGAGGGGAGCTGTTTTTT.

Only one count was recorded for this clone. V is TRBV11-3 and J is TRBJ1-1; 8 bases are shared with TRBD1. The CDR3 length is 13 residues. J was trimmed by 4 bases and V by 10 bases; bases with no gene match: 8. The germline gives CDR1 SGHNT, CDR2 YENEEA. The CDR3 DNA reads TGTGCCATTCGGACAGGGACTGCCACTGAAGCTTTCTTT. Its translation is CAIRTGTATEAFF.

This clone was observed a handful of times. The DNA for the CDR3 is TGTGCCAGAAGCGGGACAGGGGGGAGTATTTTCGATGAGCAGTTCTTC. Translated: CARSGTGGSIFDEQFF. The chain couples TRBV5-3 to TRBJ2-1, with 11 bases aligning to TRBD1. TRBV5-3 is identified as an open reading frame with a role that is uncertain. The CDR3 consists of 16 residues. Losses at the gene ends were 4 bases for V and 8 bases for J; bases not matched to a gene: 11.

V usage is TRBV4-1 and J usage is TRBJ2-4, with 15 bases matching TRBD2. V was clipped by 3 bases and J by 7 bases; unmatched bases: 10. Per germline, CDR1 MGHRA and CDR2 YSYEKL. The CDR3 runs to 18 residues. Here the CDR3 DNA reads TGCGCCAGCAGCCAGTCTCTCCCGGGACTAGCGGGAGGCAACATTCAGTACTTC. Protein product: CASSQSLPGLAGGNIQYF.

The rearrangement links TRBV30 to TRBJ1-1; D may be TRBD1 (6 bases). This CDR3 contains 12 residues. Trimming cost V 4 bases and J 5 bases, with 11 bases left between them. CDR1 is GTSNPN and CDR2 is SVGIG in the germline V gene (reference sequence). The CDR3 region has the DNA TGTGCCTGGAAGCAGGGGTGGACTGAAGCTTTCTTT. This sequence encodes CAWKQGWTEAFF. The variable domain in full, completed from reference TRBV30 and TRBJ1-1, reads SQTIHQWPATLVQPVGSPLSLECTVEGTSNPNLYWYRQAAGRGLQLLFYSVGIGQISSEVPQNLSASRPQDRQFILSSKKLLLSDSGFYLCAWKQGWTEAFFGQGTRLTVV.